The TCR beta chain described here comes from a study of blood T cell repertoires in COVID-19. Per the study methods: Reference gene primers were amplified, and this amplification served to estimate nucleated cell counts. Sequenced by immunoSEQ multiplex PCR; TCRdb stores in-frame clones only, minus some. V and J calls and clone size are given by that table; D and trimming were obtained from the DNA. In the table there are 55,000 to 65,000 clones, approximately 79% of which are singletons. The sequenced sample was peripheral blood. This clonotype originated in a man in his 60s with acute or convalescent COVID-19.

The CDR3 DNA sequence: TGTGCCAGCAGTTCGCCATCAGGGGAGACCCAGTACTTC. This sequence encodes CASSSPSGETQYF. J is TRBJ2-5 and V is TRBV28, with D possibly TRBD1 on 5 matching bases. The CDR3 spans 13 residues. V lost 4 bases and J 5 bases, leaving 11 bases between the germline ends. CDR1 is MDHEN, CDR2 SYDVKM, per germline.